Listed below are T cell receptor beta chains from one sample, sequenced in a study of Ad26.COV2.S vaccination and SARS-CoV-2 variants. Method: immunoSEQ multiplex PCR; TCRdb's copy keeps in-frame clones and lacks some. The sample records 450,000 to 550,000 clones, about 88% being singletons. Specimen: peripheral blood, collected in a trial of Ad26.COV2.S vaccine versus placebo. These receptors originate from a person between 18 and 65 years old who received the Ad26.COV2.S COVID-19 vaccine or a placebo. CDR3s include the opening cysteine and the closing phenylalanine or tryptophan. A D gene is named only where the DNA matches it firmly. Expanded clones get a size class; other rows say once, few or many, or leave the size out.

CDR3 protein	CDR3 DNA	J gene	D gene	V gene	clone size
CASSSPGAGVSQETQYF	TGTGCCAGCAGCTCGCCTGGAGCGGGAGTGTCTCAAGAGACCCAGTACTTC	TRBJ2-5	TRBD2	TRBV7-9	NA
CASSERTGATEAFF	TGTGCCAGCAGTGAGAGAACAGGCGCCACTGAAGCTTTCTTT	TRBJ1-1	NA	TRBV2	NA
CASSRTSGSYEQFF	TGTGCCAGCAGCCGGACTAGCGGGAGTTATGAGCAGTTCTTC	TRBJ2-1	TRBD2	TRBV7-9	NA
CASSFGNSNQPQHF	TGCGCCAGCAGCTTTGGGAATAGCAATCAGCCCCAGCATTTT	TRBJ1-5	NA	TRBV5-1	NA
CASTPRYGRDNEQFF	TGTGCCAGCACCCCCCGGTACGGGAGAGACAATGAGCAGTTCTTC	TRBJ2-1	NA	TRBV11-3	NA
CASKVGVGYNEQFF	TGTGCCAGCAAGGTGGGAGTCGGCTACAATGAGCAGTTCTTC	TRBJ2-1	NA	TRBV3-1/TRBV3-2	NA
CASSLQGRNTEAFF	TGTGCCAGCAGTTTACAGGGCCGGAACACTGAAGCTTTCTTT	TRBJ1-1	NA	TRBV28	NA
CASSVEGGTDTQYF	TGTGCCAGCAGCGTAGAGGGAGGGACAGATACGCAGTATTTT	TRBJ2-3	TRBD2	TRBV9	once
CASSLVRQGAGEAFF	TGTGCCAGCAGCTTGGTTAGACAGGGGGCCGGTGAAGCTTTCTTT	TRBJ1-1	TRBD1	TRBV5-4	NA
CASSQYRGSYEQYF	TGCGCCAGCAGCCAATACAGGGGTTCCTACGAGCAGTACTTC	TRBJ2-7	TRBD1	TRBV4-3	NA
CASRVLGNYGYTF	TGTGCCAGCAGGGTTTTGGGTAACTATGGCTACACCTTC	TRBJ1-2	NA	TRBV6-5	NA
CASSRATGVSNTGELFF	TGTGCCAGCAGCCGGGCAACAGGGGTCTCGAACACCGGGGAGCTGTTTTTT	TRBJ2-2	TRBD1	TRBV11-3	NA
CASSFRQGATNEKLFF	TGCGCCAGCAGCTTTCGACAGGGTGCAACTAATGAAAAACTGTTTTTT	TRBJ1-4	TRBD1	TRBV5-1	NA
CASSFLGPNYGYTF	TGCGCCAGCAGCTTCTTAGGGCCCAACTATGGCTACACCTTC	TRBJ1-2	NA	TRBV5-1	NA
CASSEWARVTGELFF	TGTGCCAGCAGTGAATGGGCTAGAGTAACCGGGGAGCTGTTTTTT	TRBJ2-2	NA	TRBV6-1	NA
CASGPGTGFNYEQFF	TGTGCCTCAGGACCCGGGACAGGGTTTAATTATGAGCAGTTCTTC	TRBJ2-1	TRBD1	TRBV24-1	NA
CASSVATMGTSPLHF	TGTGCCAGCAGCGTAGCTACAATGGGGACGTCACCCCTCCACTTT	TRBJ1-6	NA	TRBV9	NA
CASSPPGLGTGELFF	TGTGCCAGCTCACCACCGGGACTGGGTACCGGGGAGCTGTTTTTT	TRBJ2-2	NA	TRBV18	once
CASSPRGLGEQYF	TGTGCCAGCAGCCCCAGGGGGCTGGGAGAGCAGTACTTC	TRBJ2-7	TRBD1	TRBV13	few
CASSLRPNLAGGRTDTQYF	TGTGCCAGCAGCTTACGCCCAAACCTAGCGGGGGGCCGCACAGATACGCAGTATTTT	TRBJ2-3	TRBD2	TRBV7-3	NA
CASSRQGTGELFF	TGTGCTAGCAGCCGCCAGGGTACCGGGGAGCTGTTTTTT	TRBJ2-2	NA	TRBV7-7	NA
CASSQFSAYGELFF	TGCGCCAGCAGTCAATTCAGCGCTTACGGGGAGCTGTTTTTT	TRBJ2-2	NA	TRBV23-1	NA
CASSRDRGAEAFF	TGTGCCAGCAGCCGGGACCGGGGCGCTGAAGCTTTCTTT	TRBJ1-1	NA	TRBV7-9	NA
CASSKWDQPQHF	TGTGCCAGCTCAAAGTGGGATCAGCCCCAGCATTTT	TRBJ1-5	NA	TRBV6-5	NA
CASTRAGQGEKLFF	TGTGCCAGCACTCGAGCGGGGCAGGGAGAAAAACTGTTTTTT	TRBJ1-4	NA	TRBV27	NA
CASSLLRGGSTNEKLFF	TGTGCCAGCAGCCTCCTTCGTGGGGGTTCAACTAATGAAAAACTGTTTTTT	TRBJ1-4	NA	TRBV11-3	NA
CASSQGWATAPGNTIYF	TGTGCCAGCAGCCAAGGATGGGCGACTGCACCTGGAAACACCATATATTTT	TRBJ1-3	NA	TRBV3-1/TRBV3-2	NA
CASSGQGKNQPQHF	TGTGCCAGCTCGGGACAGGGGAAGAATCAGCCCCAGCATTTT	TRBJ1-5	TRBD1	TRBV6-6	NA
CASSATGQGNTIYF	TGTGCCAGCAGCGCAACCGGACAGGGAAACACCATATATTTT	TRBJ1-3	NA	TRBV9	NA
CASRGRIGNTIYF	TGTGCCAGCAGGGGACGGATCGGAAACACCATATATTTT	TRBJ1-3	NA	TRBV6-6	NA
CASSLVLAGTGELFF	TGCGCCAGCAGCTTGGTTCTAGCTGGCACCGGGGAGCTGTTTTTT	TRBJ2-2	NA	TRBV5-1	NA
CASSWLAGDNEQFF	TGCGCCAGCAGCTGGCTAGCGGGAGACAATGAGCAGTTCTTC	TRBJ2-1	TRBD2	TRBV4-3	once
CASLPRPDTEAFF	TGTGCCAGCCTGCCTAGGCCGGACACTGAAGCTTTCTTT	TRBJ1-1	NA	TRBV13	NA
CASSSPIISGRADTQYF	TGCGCCAGCAGCTCACCTATTATCAGCGGGAGGGCAGATACGCAGTATTTT	TRBJ2-3	TRBD2	TRBV5-1	NA
CASSGTGGVNYGYTF	TGTGCCAGCAGCGGAACAGGGGGCGTTAACTATGGCTACACCTTC	TRBJ1-2	TRBD1	TRBV9	NA
CSVSSPWGDPTNEKLFF	TGCAGCGTTTCATCCCCCTGGGGGGACCCAACTAATGAAAAACTGTTTTTT	TRBJ1-4	NA	TRBV29-1	NA
CASSLVDSYNEQFF	TGTGCCAGCAGCTTGGTCGATTCATACAATGAGCAGTTCTTC	TRBJ2-1	NA	TRBV5-6	NA
CASSLRGGVAGELFF	TGTGCCAGCAGCTTAAGAGGGGGCGTTGCCGGGGAGCTGTTTTTT	TRBJ2-2	TRBD1	TRBV7-2	NA
CASSPRQGASEQYF	TGTGCCAGCAGCCCCCGACAGGGGGCAAGTGAGCAGTACTTC	TRBJ2-7	TRBD1	TRBV7-9	NA
CASSRGVLTDTQYF	TGCGCCAGCAGCCGGGGGGTCCTCACAGATACGCAGTATTTT	TRBJ2-3	TRBD2	TRBV5-1	NA
CASPGLAGGLYLSYEQYF	TGCGCCAGCCCTGGACTAGCGGGGGGCCTATACCTCTCCTACGAGCAGTACTTC	TRBJ2-7	TRBD2	TRBV10-1	NA
CACRLDGELFF	TGTGCCTGCCGACTGGACGGGGAGCTGTTTTTT	TRBJ2-2	NA	TRBV2	NA
CASTPPGAREAFF	TGTGCCAGCACCCCCCCAGGGGCCCGTGAAGCTTTCTTT	TRBJ1-1	NA	TRBV6-5	once
CASSPRPDPANYGYTF	TGTGCCAGCTCACCTAGACCAGACCCAGCTAACTATGGCTACACCTTC	TRBJ1-2	NA	TRBV18	NA
CASSQVGKATNEKLFF	TGTGCCAGCAGCCAAGTGGGAAAGGCGACTAATGAAAAACTGTTTTTT	TRBJ1-4	NA	TRBV3-1/TRBV3-2	NA
CASSPRGLTNTGELFF	TGTGCCAGCAGCCCAAGGGGGCTCACGAACACCGGGGAGCTGTTTTTT	TRBJ2-2	TRBD1	TRBV9	NA
CSASGQGTGNTIYF	TGCAGTGCTAGTGGACAGGGTACTGGAAACACCATATATTTT	TRBJ1-3	TRBD1	TRBV20-1	NA
CAISESRGVGTGELFF	TGTGCCATCAGTGAGTCACGAGGGGTAGGCACCGGGGAGCTGTTTTTT	TRBJ2-2	NA	TRBV10-3	once
CASSYSVNYGYTF	TGTGCCAGCAGTTATTCGGTTAACTATGGCTACACCTTC	TRBJ1-2	NA	TRBV27	NA
CASSLAGTTNYGYTF	TGCGCCAGCAGCTTGGCGGGAACGACTAACTATGGCTACACCTTC	TRBJ1-2	NA	TRBV5-1	NA
CASSLGSGAFF	TGTGCCAGCAGCTTAGGGTCGGGGGCTTTCTTT	TRBJ1-1	NA	TRBV7-9	NA
CAWSVDREETQYF	TGTGCCTGGAGTGTGGACAGGGAAGAGACCCAGTACTTC	TRBJ2-5	TRBD1	TRBV30	NA